These T cell receptor beta chains were read from a single sample in a study of cytomegalovirus exposure and HLA in healthy donors. Generated by immunoSEQ multiplex PCR, the TCRdb table keeps only in-frame clones and is missing some. This sample has approximately 150,000 clones; 73% occur once, and the top ten carry approximately 5.1%. The specimen sequenced was PBMCs. The receptors originated from a woman between 18 and 29 years old in good health and CMV-seropositive. Both conserved end residues are part of each CDR3. The D gene is left open where the match is weak. Size is omitted from some rows. Given values are once, few, many or a class for expanded clones.

V: TRBV28; size: once; J: TRBJ1-5; D: TRBD1; CDR3: CASSDRAQHF; DNA: TGTGCCAGCAGCGACAGGGCGCAGCATTTT
V: TRBV6-6; size: once; J: TRBJ1-6; D: NA; CDR3: CASSLTGISYNSPLHF; DNA: TGTGCCAGCAGCTTAACAGGGATCTCCTATAATTCACCCCTCCACTTT
V: TRBV5-1; size: once; J: TRBJ1-1; D: NA; CDR3: CASRTGLMNTEAFF; DNA: TGCGCCAGCAGAACAGGGTTAATGAACACTGAAGCTTTCTTT
V: TRBV7-9; size: NA; J: TRBJ1-5; D: NA; CDR3: CASSLDGRGAAQPQHF; DNA: TGTGCCAGCAGCTTAGATGGCAGGGGCGCCGCTCAGCCCCAGCATTTT
V: TRBV18; size: NA; J: TRBJ2-7; D: NA; CDR3: CASSRGQPTSYEQYF; DNA: TGTGCCAGCTCCCGCGGACAGCCTACCTCCTACGAGCAGTACTTC
V: TRBV4-3; size: few; J: TRBJ2-7; D: TRBD2; CDR3: CASSQALTSGSYEQYF; DNA: TGCGCCAGCAGCCAAGCCCTTACTAGCGGCTCCTACGAGCAGTACTTC
V: TRBV6-6; size: NA; J: TRBJ1-5; D: TRBD1; CDR3: CASSGQGIDQPQHF; DNA: TGTGCCAGCAGTGGACAGGGGATCGATCAGCCCCAGCATTTT
V: TRBV14; size: NA; J: TRBJ1-1; D: TRBD1; CDR3: CASSRDRGLVTEAFF; DNA: TGTGCCAGCAGCCGGGACAGGGGGTTGGTCACTGAAGCTTTCTTT
V: TRBV30; size: NA; J: TRBJ1-5; D: NA; CDR3: CAWSVQEGMAQPQHF; DNA: TGTGCCTGGAGTGTACAGGAGGGTATGGCTCAGCCCCAGCATTTT
V: TRBV30; size: few; J: TRBJ2-3; D: NA; CDR3: CAWRTARRTGSGLARRNADTQYF; DNA: TGTGCCTGGAGGACCGCGAGGAGAACAGGGAGCGGTCTAGCACGGAGGAACGCAGATACGCAGTATTTT
V: TRBV28; size: NA; J: TRBJ1-2; D: NA; CDR3: CASSLTLQGYGYTF; DNA: TGTGCCAGCAGTTTAACGCTACAGGGTTATGGCTATACCTTC
V: TRBV30; size: once; J: TRBJ2-7; D: NA; CDR3: CAWSVTRNDEQYF; DNA: TGTGCCTGGAGTGTAACTAGAAACGACGAGCAGTACTTC
V: TRBV11-2; size: NA; J: TRBJ2-6; D: NA; CDR3: CASSLDRGRAGANVLTF; DNA: TGTGCCAGCAGCTTAGATCGAGGCAGAGCTGGGGCCAACGTCCTGACTTTC
V: TRBV19; size: NA; J: TRBJ1-1; D: NA; CDR3: CASSIEGANTEAFF; DNA: TGTGCCAGTAGTATTGAAGGGGCGAACACTGAAGCTTTCTTT
V: TRBV9; size: NA; J: TRBJ2-3; D: TRBD1; CDR3: CASSIGQGVGTDTQYF; DNA: TGTGCCAGCAGCATCGGACAGGGGGTAGGCACAGATACGCAGTATTTT
V: TRBV9; size: NA; J: TRBJ2-1; D: NA; CDR3: CASSGEGAYNEQFF; DNA: TGTGCCAGCAGCGGAGAGGGGGCCTACAATGAGCAGTTCTTC
V: TRBV30; size: NA; J: TRBJ1-1; D: NA; CDR3: CAWNSGGGTEAFF; DNA: TGTGCCTGGAACTCGGGCGGGGGGACTGAAGCTTTCTTT
V: TRBV19; size: NA; J: TRBJ1-3; D: NA; CDR3: CASSMGAKSLLGNTIYF; DNA: TGTGCCAGTAGTATGGGGGCAAAGTCTCTGCTTGGAAACACCATATATTTT